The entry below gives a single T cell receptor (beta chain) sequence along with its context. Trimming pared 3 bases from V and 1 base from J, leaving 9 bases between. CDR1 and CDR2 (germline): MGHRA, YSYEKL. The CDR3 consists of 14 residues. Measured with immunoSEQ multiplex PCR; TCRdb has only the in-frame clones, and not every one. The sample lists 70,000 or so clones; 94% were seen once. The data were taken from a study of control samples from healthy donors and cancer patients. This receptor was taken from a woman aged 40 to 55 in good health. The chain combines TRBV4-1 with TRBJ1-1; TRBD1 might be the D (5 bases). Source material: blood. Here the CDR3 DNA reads TGCGCCAGCAGCCAGCGGGGCCCGAACACTGAAGCTTTCTTT. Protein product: CASSQRGPNTEAFF.